Detailed here is one T cell receptor beta chain. TCRdb's copy holds only in-frame clones and misses some; the assay was immunoSEQ multiplex PCR. In the table there are about 2 million clones, about 95% of which are singletons. Germline V gene data show CDR1 as LNHDA and CDR2 as SQIVND (reference sequence). The CDR3 is 15 amino acids. Trimming cost V 3 bases and J 1 base, with 12 bases left between them. These data come from a study of shared clonotypes between healthy human individuals. Selected positively for CCR7 and CD45RO-negative, naive CD8 cells excluded terminally differentiated effector memory CD45RA+ cells.

The specimen was naive CD8+ T cells sorted from blood. The rearrangement uses TRBV19 and TRBJ1-1; no definite D call. This TCR came from a man aged 18 to 35 in good health. The CDR3 DNA reads as TGTGCCAGTAGTATCCAGCGATGGGGGAACACTGAAGCTTTCTTT. It translates to CASSIQRWGNTEAFF. Full variable domain (remainder filled in from reference TRBV19 and TRBJ1-1): DGGITQSPKYLFRKEGQNVTLSCEQNLNHDAMYWYRQDPGQGLRLIYYSQIVNDFQKGDIAEGYSVSREKKESFPLTVTSAQKNPTAFYLCASSIQRWGNTEAFFGQGTRLTVV.